The T cell receptor (beta chain) under discussion was sequenced for a study of immune heterogeneity within non-small cell lung tumors. Template input was genomic DNA from bulk tumor (approximately 640 ng per sample). Every primary tumor yielded several biopsies, spaced far apart, that were taken during surgery. Patients had untreated, newly diagnosed non-small cell lung cancer and underwent curative surgery. Multiplex PCR amplified TCR beta CDR3 with 32 V and 13 J primers. TCRdb recomputed calls from the multiplex PCR reads with MiXCR, one row per CDR3 protein. The sample holds roughly 2,000 distinct CDR3 sequences, 34% seen once. This clonotype has just a few counts. The junction had 6 bases not matched to a gene; V was cut back by 0 bases and J by 8 bases. Germline V CDR1 and CDR2: KGHSH, LQKENI. The CDR3 sequence is 16 residues long.

The receptor was isolated from a man between 70 and 80 years old with non-small cell lung cancer. This chain joins TRBV18 and TRBJ1-6; 8 nucleotides match TRBD1. Sequencing was performed on lung tumor tissue. The CDR3 bases are TGTGCCAGCTCACCACCGACCGGGACAGGCGATTCACCCCTCCACTTT. Translated: CASSPPTGTGDSPLHF.